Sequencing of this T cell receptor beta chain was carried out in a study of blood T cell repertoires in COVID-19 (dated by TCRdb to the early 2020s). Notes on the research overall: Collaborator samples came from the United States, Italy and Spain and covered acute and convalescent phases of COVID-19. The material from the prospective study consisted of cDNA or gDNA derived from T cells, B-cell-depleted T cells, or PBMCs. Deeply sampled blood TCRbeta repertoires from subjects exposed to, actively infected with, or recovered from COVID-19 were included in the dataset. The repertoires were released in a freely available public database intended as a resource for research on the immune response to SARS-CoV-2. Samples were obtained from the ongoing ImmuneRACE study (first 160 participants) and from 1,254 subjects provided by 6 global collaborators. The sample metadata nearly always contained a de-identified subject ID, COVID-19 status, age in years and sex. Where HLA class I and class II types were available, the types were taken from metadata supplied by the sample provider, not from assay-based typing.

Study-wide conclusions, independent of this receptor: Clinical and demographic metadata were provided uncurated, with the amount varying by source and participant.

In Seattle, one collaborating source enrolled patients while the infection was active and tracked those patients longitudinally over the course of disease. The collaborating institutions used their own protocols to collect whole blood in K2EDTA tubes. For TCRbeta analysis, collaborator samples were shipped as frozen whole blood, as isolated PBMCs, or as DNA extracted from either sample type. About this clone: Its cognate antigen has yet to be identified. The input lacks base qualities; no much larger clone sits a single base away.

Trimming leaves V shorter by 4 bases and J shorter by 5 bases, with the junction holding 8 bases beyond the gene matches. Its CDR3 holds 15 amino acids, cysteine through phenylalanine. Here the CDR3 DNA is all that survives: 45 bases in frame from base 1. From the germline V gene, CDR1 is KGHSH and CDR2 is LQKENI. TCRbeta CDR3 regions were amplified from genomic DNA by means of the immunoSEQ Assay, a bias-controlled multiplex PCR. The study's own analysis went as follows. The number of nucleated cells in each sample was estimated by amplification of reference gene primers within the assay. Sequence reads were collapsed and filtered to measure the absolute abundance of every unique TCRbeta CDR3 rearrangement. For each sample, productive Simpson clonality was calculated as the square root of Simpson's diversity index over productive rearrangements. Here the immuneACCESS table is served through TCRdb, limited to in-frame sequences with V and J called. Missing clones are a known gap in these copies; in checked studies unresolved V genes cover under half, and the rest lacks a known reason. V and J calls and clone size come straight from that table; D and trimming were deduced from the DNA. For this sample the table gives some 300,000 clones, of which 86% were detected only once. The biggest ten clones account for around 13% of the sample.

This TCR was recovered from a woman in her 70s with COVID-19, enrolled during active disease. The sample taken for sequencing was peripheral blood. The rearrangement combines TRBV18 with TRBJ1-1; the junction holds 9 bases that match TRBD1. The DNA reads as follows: TGTGCCAGCTCACGCAGGACAGGGGAGGGAACTGAAGCTTTCTTT. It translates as CASSRRTGEGTEAFF.